This T cell receptor (beta chain) was identified in a study of T cells in Graves' hyperthyroidism and ophthalmopathy. Study-level information: Peripheral blood was drawn at first diagnosis, prior to all treatment.

This clonotype was recorded at least ten times. No antigen is known for it. Researchers amplified the TCR beta CDR3 regions from RNA transcripts. A first-round RT-PCR of the TCR CDR3 used the HTBI primer set. Using its own MiXCR run on the multiplex PCR reads, TCRdb lists one record per CDR3 protein. The data show around 390,000 distinct CDR3 sequences, with about 14% seen just once and about 18% held by the top ten. Trimming pared 4 bases from V and 8 bases from J, leaving 9 bases between. This CDR3 is built from 12 residues. Germline CDR1 and CDR2: MNHEY and SVGEGT. PBMCs were sourced from over 8.5 ml fresh peripheral blood. Study conclusions and caveats: Separating ophthalmopathy from stable hyperthyroidism was achieved by a 13 V-J model. Expanded thyroid clonotypes (above 0.001) were mostly also found in blood.

Input material: blood. This clonotype originated in a woman between 25 and 40 years old with Graves' ophthalmopathy. The chain is built from TRBV6-2 or TRBV6-3 and TRBJ2-1, with D hard to call. The CDR3 nucleotides are TGTGCCAGCAGTTTAGTAATCGATGAGCAGTTCTTC. Residues: CASSLVIDEQFF.